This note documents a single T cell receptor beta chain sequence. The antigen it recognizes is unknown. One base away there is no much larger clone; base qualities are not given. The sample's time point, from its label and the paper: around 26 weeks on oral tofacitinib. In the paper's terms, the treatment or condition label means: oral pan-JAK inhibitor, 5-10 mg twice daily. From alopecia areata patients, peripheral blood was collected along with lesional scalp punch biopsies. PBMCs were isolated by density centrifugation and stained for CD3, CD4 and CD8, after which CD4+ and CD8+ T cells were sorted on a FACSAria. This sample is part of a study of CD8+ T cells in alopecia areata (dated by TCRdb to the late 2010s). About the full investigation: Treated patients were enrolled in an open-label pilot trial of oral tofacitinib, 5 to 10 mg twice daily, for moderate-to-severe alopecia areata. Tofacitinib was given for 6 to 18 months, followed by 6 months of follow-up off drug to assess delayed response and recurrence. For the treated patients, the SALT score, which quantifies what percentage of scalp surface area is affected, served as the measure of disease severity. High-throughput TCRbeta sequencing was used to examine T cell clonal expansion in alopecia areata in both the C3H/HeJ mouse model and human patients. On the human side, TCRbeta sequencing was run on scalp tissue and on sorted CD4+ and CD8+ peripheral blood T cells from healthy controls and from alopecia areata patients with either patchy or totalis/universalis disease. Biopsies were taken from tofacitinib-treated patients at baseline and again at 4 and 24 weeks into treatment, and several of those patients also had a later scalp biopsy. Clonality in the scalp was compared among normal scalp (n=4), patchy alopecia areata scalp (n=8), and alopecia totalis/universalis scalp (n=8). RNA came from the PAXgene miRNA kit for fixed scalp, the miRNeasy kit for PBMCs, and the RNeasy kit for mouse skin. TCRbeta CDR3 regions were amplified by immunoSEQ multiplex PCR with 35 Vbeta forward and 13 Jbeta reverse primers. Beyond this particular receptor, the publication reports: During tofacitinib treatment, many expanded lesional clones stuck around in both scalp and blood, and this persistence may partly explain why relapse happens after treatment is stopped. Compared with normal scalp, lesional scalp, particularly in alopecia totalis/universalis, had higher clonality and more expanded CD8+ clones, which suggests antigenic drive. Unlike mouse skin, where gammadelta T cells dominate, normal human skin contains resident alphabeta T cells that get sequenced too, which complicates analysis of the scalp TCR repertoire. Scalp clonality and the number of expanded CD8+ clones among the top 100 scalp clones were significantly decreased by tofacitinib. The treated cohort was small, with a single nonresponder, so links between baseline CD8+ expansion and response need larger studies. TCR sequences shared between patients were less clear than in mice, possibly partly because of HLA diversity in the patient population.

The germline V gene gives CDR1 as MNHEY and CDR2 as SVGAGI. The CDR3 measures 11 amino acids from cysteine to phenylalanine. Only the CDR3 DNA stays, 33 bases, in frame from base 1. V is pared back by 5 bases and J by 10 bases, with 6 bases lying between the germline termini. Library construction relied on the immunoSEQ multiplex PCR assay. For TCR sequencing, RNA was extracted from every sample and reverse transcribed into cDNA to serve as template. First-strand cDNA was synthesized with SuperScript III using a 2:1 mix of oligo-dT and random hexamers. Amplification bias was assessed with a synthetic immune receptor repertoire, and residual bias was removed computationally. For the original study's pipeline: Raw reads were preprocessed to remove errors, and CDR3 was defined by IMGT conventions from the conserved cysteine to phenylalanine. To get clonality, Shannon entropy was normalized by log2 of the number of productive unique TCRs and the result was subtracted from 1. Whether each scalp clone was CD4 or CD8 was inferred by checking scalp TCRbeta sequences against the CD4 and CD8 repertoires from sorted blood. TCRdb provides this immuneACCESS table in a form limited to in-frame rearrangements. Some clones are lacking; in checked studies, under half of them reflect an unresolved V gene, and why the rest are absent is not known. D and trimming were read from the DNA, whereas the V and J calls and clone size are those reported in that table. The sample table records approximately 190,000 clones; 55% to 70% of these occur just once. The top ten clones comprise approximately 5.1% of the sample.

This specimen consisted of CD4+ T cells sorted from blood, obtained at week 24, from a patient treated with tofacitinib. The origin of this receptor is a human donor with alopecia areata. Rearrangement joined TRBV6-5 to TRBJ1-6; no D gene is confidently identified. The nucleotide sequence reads TGTGCCAGCAGTGAACACTCACCCCTCCACTTT. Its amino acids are CASSEHSPLHF.